This T cell receptor beta chain is drawn from a study of identifying expanded T cells in peripheral blood (dated by TCRdb to about 2019). For the wider study: Technical replicates were generated by sequencing separate aliquots of the same genomic DNA pool, with four replicates compared pairwise. Results and caveats for the whole study, not just this receptor: Variance in clone template counts between approximately 2-week samples significantly increased with total template count across all healthy donors. The beta-binomial model significantly reduced the number of clones called differentially abundant and the false-positive rate across all healthy-donor time intervals. It was expected by the authors that biological variance in healthy repertoires might increase further over much longer intervals, such as months to years. Between technical replicates the binomial model flagged roughly 1.2 differentially abundant clones, whereas over around 2 weeks the binomial model flagged about 15 and over about four weeks 19 to 20.

During the collection period, no infections or other immune events were recorded for the healthy donors. Blood repertoires from healthy donors were used as a training cohort for calibrating time-dependent variance in a beta-binomial model of differential abundance of T-cell clones. The training cohort included 10 or so healthy donors, of whom 3 were female and 7 were male. Donor ages ranged from about 29 to 70 years, with an average of roughly 46 years. Whole blood was collected from each healthy donor at three time points spaced about two weeks apart and obtained from a commercial supplier. Genomic DNA was extracted from unsorted whole blood for immunosequencing. About this clone: The specificity of this receptor is unknown. Per-base qualities were not stored, and no clone one base away is much larger.

Trimming costs V 3 bases and J 2 bases, and their ends lie 13 bases apart. The CDR3 covers 15 residues, taking in both the cysteine and the phenylalanine. Here the CDR3 DNA is all that survives: 45 bases in frame from base 1. CDR1 and CDR2, looked up from the germline V gene, are SGHRS and YFSETQ. TCRbeta CDR3 regions were profiled by bias-controlled multiplex PCR amplification of genomic DNA with the immunoSEQ Assay. The paper's data handling went like this. To quantify the absolute abundance of each unique TCRbeta CDR3 region, the sequences were collapsed and filtered. Differential abundance was assessed using a binomial (Fisher-equivalent) model and a beta-binomial model in which time-dependent variance fitted from healthy donors was added. Clones with fewer than 5 combined templates were removed, and a clone was called differentially abundant if the clone's Benjamini-Hochberg FDR was below 0.01. Using the form v = (b*log(k)+a)^2, the beta-binomial variance was modeled as a function of the total template count across the two samples. Entries here come from immuneACCESS through TCRdb and include only in-frame sequences with V and J called. Some clones fail to appear in such tables; in the studies checked, an unresolved V gene covers under half of the shortfall, and the cause of the remainder is unknown. The V and J calls and clone size were taken over from that table, and D and trimming were inferred from the DNA. For this sample the table gives some 78,000 clones, of which roughly 84% were detected only once. Together, the top ten hold roughly a fifth of the sample.

The clonotype was recovered from a person between 18 and 70 years old in good health. The chain links TRBV5-1 with TRBJ2-3; a weak D assignment points to TRBD2 (6 bases agree). The sample consisted of blood. CDR3 protein: CASSWGDRDTDTQYF. The DNA sequence follows: TGCGCCAGCAGCTGGGGGGACCGGGACACAGATACGCAGTATTTT.